The 3 T cell receptor beta chains given below trace back to one sample, sequenced in a study of CD8 T cells in ankylosing spondylitis. From the 5' RACE reads, TCRdb called clonotypes with MiXCR, one entry per CDR3 protein. Of more than 600,000 distinct CDR3 sequences listed, around 17% were seen once; the top ten hold 15% to 20%. Notes on the study in general: The study identified a TCR beta motif of under ten highly homologous variants that appeared characteristic of ankylosing spondylitis blood.

The antigens for these receptors are not known. The sample was blood, either unsorted or a sorted T cell fraction (not recorded which). All receptors come from a male donor with ankylosing spondylitis.

This clonotype has more than one count but fewer than ten. V gene TRBV5-1 combines with J gene TRBJ2-1; D not certain. The CDR3 runs 14 residues. The V end lost 4 bases, the J end lost 8 bases, and 16 bases lay between the germline ends. The V gene's germline CDR1 is SGHRS and CDR2 YFSETQ. The CDR3 region has the DNA TGCGCCAGCAGCGTAACGGCTGGTCTCGATGAGCAGTTCTTC. Its translation: CASSVTAGLDEQFF.

This clonotype has a handful of counts. This chain uses TRBV7-8 with TRBJ2-7; TRBD2 matches at 7 bases. Losses at the gene ends were 2 bases for V and 0 bases for J; bases not matched to a gene: 10. The germline V gene encodes CDR1 SGHVS and CDR2 FQNEAQ. This CDR3 has 17 amino acids. CDR3 nucleotides: TGTGCCAGCAGCTTATATGGGTTCGCGGGAGACTCCTACGAGCAGTACTTC. As protein: CASSLYGFAGDSYEQYF.

The CDR3 bases are TGTGCCAGCAGCTCAGGACTAGCGGGAGACTATGAGCAGTTCTTC. Translated: CASSSGLAGDYEQFF. The chain carries TRBV7-3 and TRBJ2-1, with 13 bases that match TRBD2. The CDR3 length is 15 residues. Germline trimming cut 4 bases from V and 8 bases from J; bases unmatched to any gene: 5. Germline CDR1 reads SGHTA; CDR2 reads FQGTGA.